Each of the 9 T cell receptor beta chains below was sequenced from the same sample in a study of siplizumab effects on memory and regulatory T cells. The method was immunoSEQ multiplex PCR; TCRdb's version includes in-frame clones alone and lacks a portion of them. The repertoire holds around 100,000 clones, with around 90% as singletons. The specimen was CD4+ T cells sorted from blood. These TCRs come from a human donor in good health.

The gene calls are TRBV10-3 and TRBJ2-1, with D unclear. Germline loops: CDR1 ENHRY, CDR2 SYGVKD. The V end lost 0 bases, the J end lost 7 bases, and 10 bases lay between the germline ends. This CDR3 contains 14 residues. For the CDR3, the DNA is TGTGCCATCAGTGAGTCGAGTCACATGAATGAGCAGTTCTTC. Its protein is CAISESSHMNEQFF.

A word on this clone: The sample holds other DNA sequences that translate to the same CDR3. The V call is TRBV5-1, the J call TRBJ2-5; a possible D gene is TRBD1 (6 bases). The CDR3 loop spans 13 amino acids. The germline V gene has CDR1 SGHRS and CDR2 YFSETQ. The V and J ends lost 4 bases and 5 bases respectively, with 12 bases between them. The CDR3: CASSGGAGETQYF. DNA for the CDR3: TGCGCCAGCAGCGGGGGCGCAGGGGAGACCCAGTACTTC.

The chain has TRBV2 and TRBJ1-4; no clear D. V was clipped by 3 bases and J by 0 bases, with 5 bases between them. The CDR3 has 14 residues. Germline CDR1 reads SNHLY; CDR2 reads FYNNEI. The CDR3 reads CASSDIATNEKLFF. The CDR3 region has the DNA TGTGCCAGCAGTGATATTGCAACTAATGAAAAACTGTTTTTT.

The chain is built from TRBV14 and TRBJ1-2, with TRBD1 identical over 11 bases. The V gene end was trimmed by 3 bases and the J gene end by 0 bases; junction bases not matched to a gene: 6. The CDR3 runs to 17 residues. Germline CDR1 is SGHDN and CDR2 is FVKESK. CDR3 in amino acids: CASSHGTGGPANYGYTF. CDR3 in DNA: TGTGCCAGCAGCCACGGGACAGGGGGTCCAGCTAACTATGGCTACACCTTC.

V and J are TRBV5-6 and TRBJ1-6, with 8 bases lining up with TRBD1. In germline, CDR1 is SGHDT, CDR2 YYEEEE. The CDR3 has 15 amino acids. The trim removed 2 bases at V and 9 bases at J, leaving 7 bases unmatched. The CDR3 nucleotides read TGTGCCAGCAGCTTTCGGCGGCAGGGGGCTTCACCCCTCCACTTT. It translates to CASSFRRQGASPLHF.

The table lists this clone with a count of one. The chain recombines TRBV11-3 with TRBJ2-5; no clear D. The V end was cut by 5 bases, the J end by 5 bases, with 12 bases between. CDR1 and CDR2 from the germline V gene are SGHNT and YENEEA. This CDR3 has 13 amino acids. CDR3 nucleotides: TGTGCCAGCAGCCGAAACTACAAGGAGACCCAGTACTTC. Protein sequence: CASSRNYKETQYF.

The rearrangement uses TRBV5-6 and TRBJ1-2, with 12 bases aligning to TRBD1. The V gene end was trimmed by 3 bases and the J gene end by 8 bases; junction bases not matched to a gene: 20. Looked up from germline, CDR1 is SGHDT and CDR2 is YYEEEE. This CDR3 contains 19 residues. CDR3 region: CASSWGPGQGARAGRGYTF. CDR3 DNA: TGTGCCAGCAGCTGGGGCCCGGGACAGGGGGCGCGGGCCGGTCGAGGCTACACCTTC.

The V gene is TRBV6-5, the J gene TRBJ2-7; D is perhaps TRBD1 (6 bases). V gave up 6 bases and J gave up 4 bases, with 10 bases separating them. Germline-derived CDR1 and CDR2 are MNHEY and SVGAGI. The CDR3 totals 12 residues. CDR3 sequence (DNA): TGTGCCAGCAGGGGGGCGGTATACGAGCAGTACTTC. Its translation: CASRGAVYEQYF.

This chain links TRBV6-6 with TRBJ2-7, with D maybe TRBD1 (6 bases). The length of the CDR3 is 15 residues. CDR1 and CDR2 from the germline V gene are MNHNY and SVGAGI (reference sequence). V was trimmed by 3 bases and J by 0 bases, leaving 12 bases between them. The CDR3 sequence is CASSYTTGSSYEQYF. CDR3 coding DNA: TGTGCCAGCAGTTATACGACAGGCAGCTCCTACGAGCAGTACTTC.